This T cell receptor beta chain stems from a study of OX40 agonist ivuxolimab in advanced cancers. The study in broad terms: The costimulatory receptor OX40 (CD134) was targeted by ivuxolimab, a fully human IgG2 agonistic monoclonal antibody. The monotherapy dose-escalation portion (N of about 50 patients) of the phase I ivuxolimab trial is reported in the paper. Prior anti-PD-1, anti-PD-L1 or anti-CTLA-4 therapy was permitted, and checkpoint inhibitors had been received by about 36% of dose-escalation patients. Partial responses occurred in three dose-escalation patients: two with cutaneous melanoma and one with hepatocellular carcinoma. A male proportion of roughly 80% and a mean age of 60 years, ranging from roughly 23 to 85, were recorded for the dose-escalation cohort. Peripheral TCRbeta sequencing was intended to test whether TCR sequence diversity was altered and clonal T-cell expansion was caused by ivuxolimab. Of the approximately 53 patients in dose escalation, about 20 had hepatocellular carcinoma, some 15 had melanoma, 9 had renal cell carcinoma and 9 had head and neck cancer. Intravenous ivuxolimab was administered to patients every 2 weeks at six dose levels: 0.01, 0.1, 0.3, 1.5, 3 and 10 mg/kg. On the study overall, not on this receptor specifically: In partial responders in the 0.1-3.0 mg/kg groups, normalized peripheral clonal expansion was found to be among the lowest, especially among CD8+ T cells. The antigen specificity of the peripheral T cells that underwent clonal expansion was not determined. Low levels of normalized T-cell clonal expansion were also seen in some nonresponding patients. At doses of 0.1 to 3.0 mg/kg, clonal expansion of both CD4+ and CD8+ blood T cells was observed from baseline to week 6. After ivuxolimab, more expanded clones were found on average in CD8+ T cells than in CD4+ T cells.

CDR1 SGHNT and CDR2 YENEEA are derived from the germline V gene. The CDR3, from cysteine to phenylalanine, totals 14 residues. Only the CDR3 portion is preserved as DNA: 42 bases, with reading frame beginning at the first base. Trimming leaves V shorter by 3 bases and J shorter by 7 bases, with the junction holding 2 bases beyond the gene matches. Genomic DNA was isolated from the sorted cells so that the TCRbeta CDR3 region could be sequenced. The immunoSEQ Assay was used to sequence the TCRbeta CDR3 regions. The table comes from immuneACCESS by way of TCRdb, which keeps in-frame sequences with V and J called. Part of the clones is missing from these tables; in studies checked, under half for an unresolved V gene and the rest for unknown reasons. The sample has tens of thousands of clones on record, roughly 84% of them singletons. The top ten clones comprise approximately 2% of the sample. The trial excluded patients who had a history of autoimmune disease or were on systemic immunosuppression. Peripheral blood for TCR sequencing was collected from all dose cohorts at baseline, on cycle 4 day 1, and on cycle 7 day 1. Samples were obtained from an open-label, multicenter, first-in-human phase I dose-escalation trial of ivuxolimab. Adults with locally advanced or metastatic melanoma, renal cell carcinoma, hepatocellular carcinoma or head and neck squamous cell carcinoma were enrolled in the trial. CD4+ and CD8+ T cells were sorted separately from peripheral blood before TCR sequencing.

Notes on this clone: The antigen it recognizes is unknown. No base quality information exists; no much larger clone differs at one position.

This material consisted of CD4+ or CD8+ T cells sorted from blood, taken in a trial of the OX40 agonist ivuxolimab. This receptor was taken from an adult with an advanced solid tumor such as melanoma, head and neck, liver or kidney cancer. The chain employs TRBV11-3 and TRBJ2-1; 11 bases in the junction line up with TRBD2. Here the CDR3 is given as CASSFSGGANEQFF. In nucleotide form, the sequence is TGTGCCAGCAGCTTTAGCGGGGGGGCAAATGAGCAGTTCTTC.